Below, one T cell receptor beta chain is given with its context. No antigen is known for it. This sample stems from a study of a mutant IDH1 vaccine in newly diagnosed glioma. Data came from immunoSEQ multiplex PCR; TCRdb stores just in-frame clones and leaves some out. In the table there are about 37,000 clones, roughly four fifths of which are singletons. Indicated time point: week 5, during vaccination. In the vaccine, a single dose held 300 ug of the mutant IDH1 20-mer peptide, along with topical imiquimod. Germline V CDR1 and CDR2: SGHRS, YFSETQ. The V gene lost 1 base and the J gene lost 3 bases, with 13 bases spanning the gap. The CDR3 is 15 residues long.

The chain couples TRBV5-1 to TRBJ1-2; D might be TRBD1 (6 bases). Sequences were derived from PBMCs, sampled from a glioma patient whose treatment included an IDH1 peptide vaccine. The receptor was isolated from a young man with glioma. In DNA, the CDR3 is TGCGCCAGCAGCTTGTGGGGGCTTCGGGACTATGGCTACACCTTC. Protein product: CASSLWGLRDYGYTF.